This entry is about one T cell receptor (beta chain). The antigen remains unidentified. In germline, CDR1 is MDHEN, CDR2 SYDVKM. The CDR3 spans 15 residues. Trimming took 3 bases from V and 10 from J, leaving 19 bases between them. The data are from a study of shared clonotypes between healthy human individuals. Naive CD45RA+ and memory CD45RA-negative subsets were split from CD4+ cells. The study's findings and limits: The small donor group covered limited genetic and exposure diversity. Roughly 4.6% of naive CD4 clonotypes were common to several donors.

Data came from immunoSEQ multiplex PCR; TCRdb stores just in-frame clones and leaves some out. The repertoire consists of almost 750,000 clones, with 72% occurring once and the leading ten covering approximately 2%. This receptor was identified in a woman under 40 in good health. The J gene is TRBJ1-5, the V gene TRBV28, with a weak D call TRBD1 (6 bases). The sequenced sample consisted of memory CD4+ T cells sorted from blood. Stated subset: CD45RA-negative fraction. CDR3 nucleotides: TGTGCCAGCAGTTTCAGGGGCCGGTATACAGGACCCCAGCATTTT. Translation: CASSFRGRYTGPQHF.